This T cell receptor (beta chain) originates from a study of radiotherapy plus CTLA-4 blockade in lung cancer. Sequencing used immunoSEQ multiplex PCR; TCRdb keeps in-frame clones, though not all of them. The repertoire holds around 80,000 clones, with 70% to 85% as singletons. V was pared by 4 bases and J by 0 bases, with 9 bases of the junction left unmatched. The CDR3 runs 17 residues. Germline V lookup: CDR1 MDHEN, CDR2 SYDVKM. This receptor was taken from a human donor with non-small cell lung cancer who had stable disease on radiotherapy plus ipilimumab. The chain is built from TRBV28 and TRBJ2-7; 10 bases are shared with TRBD2. Sample: peripheral blood, taken from a patient treated with radiotherapy plus ipilimumab. The CDR3 sequence: CASSSAGGPSSSYEQYF. CDR3 sequence (DNA): TGTGCCAGCAGTTCAGCGGGGGGGCCTTCTAGCTCCTACGAGCAGTACTTC. Full variable domain (rest looked up from reference TRBV28 and TRBJ2-7): DVKVTQSSRYLVKRTGEKVFLECVQDMDHENMFWYRQDPGLGLRLIYFSYDVKMKEKGDIPEGYSVSREKKERFSLILESASTNQTSMYLCASSSAGGPSSSYEQYFGPGTRLTVT.